This T cell receptor beta chain comes out of a study of T cell responses to AZD1222 COVID-19 vaccine. The CDR3 consists of 16 residues. Germline-derived CDR1 and CDR2 are SQVTM and ANQGSEA. Trimming removed 0 bases from V and 9 bases from J; junction bases left unmatched: 8. TCRdb keeps only in-frame clones here, not all; method: immunoSEQ multiplex PCR. The sample shows roughly 140,000 clones, about 86% of them seen only once. The chain couples TRBV29-1 to TRBJ2-1, with TRBD2 identical over 13 bases. The TCR originated in an adult in good health. The sequenced sample was peripheral blood, obtained on day 0 of AZD1222 vaccination. CDR3 sequence (DNA): TGCAGCGTTGAAGAACGACTAGCGGGAGGCCCCAGTGAGCAGTTCTTC. This translates into CSVEERLAGGPSEQFF.